The text below deals with one TCR beta chain. Its target is unknown. At one boundary the junction diverges from the germline segment, which might be a read error. The source of the sample is a study of cytomegalovirus exposure and HLA in healthy donors. On the study more broadly: Counted in an early data release were approximately 80 million unique TCRs from HLA-typed donors. Study-level findings and limits: Cytomegalovirus association was listed for about 170 TCR beta chains. Differences between HLA loci emerged in a later analysis of TCR association rates, with DRB1 most and HLA-C fewest.

PCR amplification relied on 60 Vbeta primers (plus 13 Jbeta primers). Profiled with immunoSEQ multiplex PCR; TCRdb holds only in-frame clones, not every one. The sample holds 150,000 to 200,000 clones; approximately 84% are singletons and the top ten take around 0.27%. This CDR3 is built from 10 residues. Germline V gene lookup returns CDR1 DFQATT and CDR2 SNEGSKA (reference sequence). V usage is TRBV20-1 and J usage is TRBJ2-1, with D unclear. The source material was PBMCs. The receptor was derived from a boy between 5 and 17 years old in good health and CMV-seronegative. The CDR3 DNA sequence: TGCAGTGCCCAAACACCGTCCTTAATCTTC. Its translation: CSAQTPSLIF.